The 5 T cell receptor beta chains below come from one sample, sequenced in a study of T cell clones after liver transplantation. The table came from immunoSEQ multiplex PCR; TCRdb's copy has only in-frame clones and leaves some out. The repertoire holds around 71,000 clones, with approximately 80% as singletons. This sample comprised CD4+ T cells from blood, obtained 12 months after liver transplant. All receptors derive from a human patient who received a liver transplant. Some T cells may originate from the graft donor.

The rearrangement uses TRBV28 and TRBJ1-2, with a weak D call TRBD1 (5 bases). Looked up from germline, CDR1 is MDHEN and CDR2 is SYDVKM. This CDR3 has 15 amino acids. V dropped 8 bases and J dropped 8 bases, with 24 bases sitting between them. The CDR3 DNA sequence: TGTGCCAGCCACCAGCAGGGTATACCGACCGGGGGCTACACCTTC. The encoded protein is CASHQQGIPTGGYTF.

This chain connects TRBV19 to TRBJ2-2; 9 bases match TRBD1. Germline CDR1 is LNHDA and CDR2 is SQIVND (reference sequence). The CDR3 contains 15 residues. The trim removed 4 bases at V and 7 bases at J, leaving 7 bases unmatched. In nucleotides, the CDR3 is TGTGCCAGTAGTACTGGACAGGGGTTTAACGGGGAGCTGTTTTTT. It encodes CASSTGQGFNGELFF.

The chain links TRBV5-1 to TRBJ2-3; 9 nucleotides agree with TRBD2. CDR1 SGHRS and CDR2 YFSETQ come from the germline V gene. The CDR3 loop spans 16 amino acids. V gave up 6 bases and J gave up 0 bases; unmatched junction bases: 8. CDR3 coding DNA: TGCGCCAGCACCCCAGGACTAGCGACTAGCACAGATACGCAGTATTTT. Protein sequence: CASTPGLATSTDTQYF.

For this clone: Additional DNA sequences in this sample encode the identical CDR3. This chain connects TRBV5-1 to TRBJ1-4, with a possible D match to TRBD1 (6 bases). CDR1 and CDR2 (germline): SGHRS, YFSETQ. The CDR3 length is 15 residues. V dropped 3 bases and J dropped 6 bases, with 15 bases sitting between them. The CDR3 DNA follows: TGCGCCAGCAGCTCTGGAGGAGGGGGAGATGAAAAACTGTTTTTT. Amino acid sequence: CASSSGGGGDEKLFF.

This CDR3 is CASKRSSSTDTQYF. CDR3 in DNA: TGTGCCAGTAAGAGGAGCTCCAGCACAGATACGCAGTATTTT. This chain joins TRBV19 and TRBJ2-3; D not certain. The CDR3 runs 14 residues. The ends were cut back, 7 bases at V and 0 bases at J, with 11 bases in the middle. Per germline, CDR1 LNHDA and CDR2 SQIVND (reference sequence).